Presented here are 23 T cell receptor beta chains from one specimen sequenced in a study of blood T cell repertoires in COVID-19. The table came from immunoSEQ multiplex PCR; TCRdb's copy has only in-frame clones and leaves some out. The data contain approximately 110,000 clones, 85% of them singletons. Sample: peripheral blood. Receptors were obtained from a middle-aged man with acute or convalescent COVID-19.

This clone was found a few times. The V gene is TRBV11-2, the J gene TRBJ1-2; D is ambiguous. The CDR3 runs to 14 residues. Trimming removed 5 bases at V and 5 bases at J, with 15 bases between. From germline, CDR1 is SGHAT and CDR2 FQNNGV. The CDR3 DNA reads as TGTGCCAGCAGCCCCAGTGGACTTAGTTATGGCTACACCTTC. Its protein is CASSPSGLSYGYTF.

The chain joins TRBV5-1 to TRBJ1-5; D possibly corresponds to TRBD1 (6 bases). The CDR3 has 16 residues. Trimming stripped 3 bases from V and 5 bases from J, with 18 bases between. CDR1 is SGHRS and CDR2 is YFSETQ in the germline V gene. CDR3 sequence reads: CASSSGTGRGDQPQHF. CDR3 nucleotide sequence: TGCGCCAGCAGCTCGGGTACAGGGAGAGGAGATCAGCCCCAGCATTTT.

This chain links TRBV6-5 with TRBJ1-2, with no clear D. Germline values: CDR1 MNHEY, CDR2 SVGAGI. V lost 0 bases, J lost 5 bases, and 7 bases lay in between. This CDR3 comprises 13 residues. The chain's CDR3 is CASSYSGGYGYTF. The CDR3 region has the DNA TGTGCCAGCAGTTACTCAGGAGGGTATGGCTACACCTTC.

The chain recombines TRBV28 with TRBJ2-3, with D possibly matching TRBD2 (6 bases). This CDR3 spans 12 amino acids. Looked up from germline, CDR1 is MDHEN and CDR2 is SYDVKM. V lost 10 bases to trimming and J lost 2 bases, with 10 bases between them. The CDR3 coding sequence is TGTGCCACCGGGACTCACACAGATACGCAGTATTTT. It encodes CATGTHTDTQYF.

This clone has just a few counts. V is TRBV28 and J is TRBJ1-6; D not certain. V lost 6 bases and J lost 7, with 7 bases in between. From germline, CDR1 is MDHEN and CDR2 SYDVKM. The CDR3 has 12 residues. The CDR3 here is CASSVQNSPLHF. CDR3 coding DNA: TGTGCCAGCAGCGTACAGAATTCACCCCTCCACTTT.

V usage is TRBV28 and J usage is TRBJ1-2, with D possibly matching TRBD1 (6 bases). V was clipped by 8 bases and J by 3 bases, with 13 bases between them. CDR1 MDHEN and CDR2 SYDVKM come from the germline V gene. CDR3 length: 13 amino acids. Here the CDR3 DNA reads TGTGCCAGCTCCCTCAGGGGTTACTATGGCTACACCTTC. Its protein is CASSLRGYYGYTF.

This clone was seen a single time. The chain couples TRBV28 to TRBJ1-5, with D hard to call. This CDR3 is 12 amino acids long. The V end lost 1 base, the J end lost 6 bases, and 4 bases lay between the germline ends. CDR1 and CDR2 from the germline V gene are MDHEN and SYDVKM. The CDR3 loop is CASSLLSQPQHF. The CDR3 coding sequence is TGTGCCAGCAGTTTATTATCTCAGCCCCAGCATTTT.

The rearrangement joins TRBV7-3 to TRBJ1-6, with TRBD1 matching over 7 bases. The germline V gene encodes CDR1 SGHTA and CDR2 FQGTGA. This CDR3 is built from 13 residues. With V trimmed by 5 bases and J by 7 bases, 2 bases remained unmatched. CDR3 region: CASSRQGNSPLHF. In DNA form, the CDR3 reads TGTGCCAGCAGCCGACAGGGAAATTCACCCCTCCACTTT. Complete variable domain (other parts from reference TRBV7-3 and TRBJ1-6): GAGVSQTPSNKVTEKGKYVELRCDPISGHTALYWYRQSLGQGPEFLIYFQGTGAADDSGLPNDRFFAVRPEGSVSTLKIQRTERGDSAVYLCASSRQGNSPLHFGNGTRLTVT.

Notes on this clone: This CDR3 is also generated by other DNA sequences in the sample. This sequence joins TRBV5-1 and TRBJ2-3, with 9 bases that match TRBD2. The CDR3 is made up of 16 amino acids. Germline CDR1 is SGHRS and CDR2 is YFSETQ. The junction had 5 bases not matched to a gene; V was cut back by 3 bases and J by 0 bases. In nucleotides, the CDR3 is TGCGCCAGCAGCTCGACTAGCGGAGGGAGCACAGATACGCAGTATTTT. Translation: CASSSTSGGSTDTQYF.

The chain couples TRBV2 to TRBJ2-4; D may be TRBD2 (5 bases). The V gene lost 3 bases and the J gene lost 2 bases, with 11 bases spanning the gap. This CDR3 contains 15 residues. The germline CDR1 and CDR2 sequences are SNHLY and FYNNEI. CDR3 coding DNA: TGTGCCAGCAGTGAGGGGTGGGAGACCAAAAACATTCAGTACTTC. This translates into CASSEGWETKNIQYF. Using reference TRBV2 and TRBJ2-4 for the parts outside the CDR3, the full variable domain is EPEVTQTPSHQVTQMGQEVILRCVPISNHLYFYWYRQILGQKVEFLVSFYNNEISEKSEIFDDQFSVERPDGSNFTLKIRSTKLEDSAMYFCASSEGWETKNIQYFGAGTRLSVL.

In its sample, this clone was seen many times. This chain uses TRBV6-2 or TRBV6-3 with TRBJ1-6; the match to TRBD1 covers 9 bases. V shed 5 bases, J shed 9 bases, and the junction held 11 bases outside the gene matches. The germline gives CDR1 MNHEY, CDR2 SVGEGT. The CDR3 runs to 16 residues. The CDR3 coding sequence is TGTGCCAGCAGTCCCGAGGGACAGGGAGGGGGTTCACCCCTCCACTTT. Translation gives CASSPEGQGGGSPLHF.

This clone appeared a few times. This chain links TRBV3-1 (or the pseudogene TRBV3-2) with TRBJ2-7; 7 bases are shared with TRBD1. V lost 3 bases, J lost 12 bases, and 5 bases stayed unmatched. This CDR3 is 11 amino acids long. From germline, CDR1 is LGHDT and CDR2 YNNKEL (reference sequence). The CDR3 coding sequence is TGTGCCAGCAGCCAGGGGACAGAATTGTACTTC. Translated, it gives CASSQGTELYF.

This clone was recorded once. J is TRBJ2-5 and V is TRBV11-2, with D maybe TRBD1 (5 bases). The CDR3 length is 15 residues. V was pared by 0 bases and J by 3 bases, with 11 bases between. Germline values: CDR1 SGHAT, CDR2 FQNNGV. DNA for the CDR3: TGTGCCAGCAGCTTAGACAGGGCCGGAAAAGAGACCCAGTACTTC. As protein: CASSLDRAGKETQYF.

This sequence joins TRBV7-9 and TRBJ1-2; no clear D. V gave up 5 bases and J gave up 1 base, with 14 bases separating them. This CDR3 spans 15 amino acids. The germline V gene encodes CDR1 SEHNR and CDR2 FQNEAQ (reference sequence). The CDR3 nucleotides are TGTGCCAGCAGCACCGGACTCTGGGGTAACTATGGCTACACCTTC. Translated: CASSTGLWGNYGYTF.

The J gene is TRBJ1-1, the V gene TRBV5-1; no clear D gene. Germline V gene data show CDR1 as SGHRS and CDR2 as YFSETQ. V was cut by 0 bases and J by 1 base, with 10 bases left in between. The CDR3 runs to 15 residues. CDR3 nucleotides: TGCGCCAGCAGCTTGGTCGGAGGAGGGAACACTGAAGCTTTCTTT. Protein sequence: CASSLVGGGNTEAFF. The full variable domain, completed using reference TRBV5-1 and TRBJ1-1, is KAGVTQTPRYLIKTRGQQVTLSCSPISGHRSVSWYQQTPGQGLQFLFEYFSETQRNKGNFPGRFSGRQFSNSRSEMNVSTLELGDSALYLCASSLVGGGNTEAFFGQGTRLTVV.

This clone has a handful of counts. V and J are TRBV20-1 and TRBJ2-2; TRBD2 is a possible D gene (6 bases). This CDR3 is built from 16 residues. V lost 3 bases, J lost 0 bases, and 14 bases lay in between. Germline CDR1 reads DFQATT; CDR2 reads SNEGSKA (reference sequence). CDR3 bases: TGCAGTGCTAGTTTGGGTCCGGGAGCGAACACCGGGGAGCTGTTTTTT. Its protein product is CSASLGPGANTGELFF.

The rearrangement joins TRBV3-1 (or the pseudogene TRBV3-2) to TRBJ1-2; no firm D call. V gave up 4 bases and J gave up 3 bases, with 9 bases separating them. Germline CDR1 reads LGHDT; CDR2 reads YNNKEL (reference sequence). This CDR3 has 13 amino acids. CDR3 amino acids: CASSRLLDYGYTF. The DNA of the CDR3 is TGTGCCAGCAGCCGATTGTTAGACTATGGCTACACCTTC.

The chain employs TRBV29-1 and TRBJ1-1; 9 bases are shared with TRBD1. Germline V gene sequence: CDR1 SQVTM, CDR2 ANQGSEA. V shed 2 bases and J 0 bases; nucleotides not matched to a gene: 7. The CDR3 is 16 residues long. CDR3 bases: TGCAGCGTTGAAACTCCGGGACAGGGATTGAACACTGAAGCTTTCTTT. Translation gives CSVETPGQGLNTEAFF.

V gene TRBV7-2 combines with J gene TRBJ2-3; TRBD2 is a possible D gene (5 bases). This CDR3 comprises 14 residues. V lost 6 bases, J lost 2 bases, and 12 bases lay in between. The germline V gene encodes CDR1 SGHTA and CDR2 FQGNSA. CDR3 protein: CASRMGLATDTQYF. The CDR3 DNA sequence: TGTGCCAGCAGAATGGGCCTAGCCACAGATACGCAGTATTTT.

The V and J genes are TRBV6-1 and TRBJ1-5; 7 positions match TRBD1. J was trimmed by 2 bases and V by 6 bases; bases with no gene match: 1. The germline CDR1 and CDR2 sequences are MNHNS and SASEGT. The CDR3 runs to 13 residues. CDR3 DNA sequence: TGTGCCAGCAGAACAGGGGGCAATCAGCCCCAGCATTTT. Its protein is CASRTGGNQPQHF.

The chain recombines TRBV7-2 with TRBJ2-3; 7 bases are a match to TRBD2. Trimming at V came to 5 bases and at J to 2 bases, leaving 7 bases not matched to a gene. Germline values: CDR1 SGHTA, CDR2 FQGNSA. The CDR3 is made up of 15 amino acids. This CDR3 is CASSPQRGNTDTQYF. For the CDR3, the DNA is TGTGCCAGCAGCCCCCAGCGGGGCAACACAGATACGCAGTATTTT.

This clone was detected a few times. V is TRBV27 and J is TRBJ2-2; 7 bases agree with TRBD1. Germline-derived CDR1 and CDR2 are MNHEY and SMNVEV (reference sequence). After removal of 6 bases from V and 3 bases from J, the junction contained 7 bases not matched to a gene. This CDR3 is built from 15 residues. The CDR3 sequence is CASSQDRRDTGELFF. CDR3 bases: TGTGCCAGCAGCCAGGACAGGCGAGACACCGGGGAGCTGTTTTTT.

This clone was seen a handful of times. The rearrangement uses TRBV6-2 or TRBV6-3 and TRBJ2-2; weak D call: TRBD2 (6 bases). The V end lost 5 bases, the J end lost 1 base, and 11 bases lay between the germline ends. This CDR3 is built from 15 residues. Germline V gene data show CDR1 as MNHEY and CDR2 as SVGEGT. Written as DNA, the CDR3 is TGTGCCAGCAGTGCGGATAGCGGGAACACCGGGGAGCTGTTTTTT. Its translation: CASSADSGNTGELFF.